This T cell receptor beta chain was sequenced during a study of T cell repertoires in cytomegalovirus infection. Study-wide results and caveats: There were HLA-C-restricted CMV-specific TCR beta clonotypes dominating the ex vivo response. Identification of carriers of CMV plus the relevant HLA was performed using cumulative public TCR beta family frequency.

TCRdb reanalysed the reads using MiXCR and keeps one entry per CDR3 protein. This table holds under 500,000 distinct CDR3 sequences, under 45% found once. Concerning this clonotype: The antigen is unknown. The junction does not match germline at one end; this may be a read error.

The TCR was taken from a human donor in good health (CMV status not recorded). Some clones in this sample may be carry-over from other donors' samples. Here the sequenced sample was cultured PBMCs, taken from culture after CMV antigen stimulation.

As DNA, the CDR3 is TGTGCCCGCAGCCGGCGCACAGATACGCAGTATTTT. Residues: CARSRRTDTQYF. The rearrangement uses TRBV6-2 or TRBV6-3 and TRBJ2-3; D not certain. Looked up from germline, CDR1 is MNHEY and CDR2 is SVGEGT. CDR3 size: 12 residues.